This paragraph reports one T cell receptor beta chain. One end of the junction is discordant with germline, which a read error may explain. The sample belongs to a study of T cells in Graves' hyperthyroidism and ophthalmopathy. Germline CDR1 is SSHAT and CDR2 is FNYEAQ (reference sequence). The CDR3 covers 15 residues. It was RNA transcripts that yielded the amplified TCR beta CDR3 regions. The HTBI primer set served for first-round RT-PCR of the TCR CDR3. TCRdb ran MiXCR on the multiplex PCR reads and lists one entry per CDR3 protein. The top ten hold over 35% of the sample, which has around 370,000 distinct CDR3 sequences, under 20% seen once.

This receptor was taken from a man aged 18 to 30 with Graves' ophthalmopathy. The sequenced sample consisted of blood. The V call is TRBV7-7, the J call TRBJ1-2; 7 bases are a match to TRBD1. The CDR3 region is CASRVRETGNYGYTF. The CDR3 coding sequence is TGTGCTAGCAGGGTTCGGGAGACAGGGAACTATGGCTACACCTTC.